This is a list of T cell receptor beta chains from one sample in a study of T cell responses to AZD1222 COVID-19 vaccine. Here immunoSEQ multiplex PCR was the method, and the copy in TCRdb shows in-frame clones only, minus some. The data contain some 170,000 clones, more than 90% of them singletons. The sample in question was peripheral blood, obtained on day 0 of AZD1222 vaccination. The receptors derive from an adult in good health. Each CDR3 is given without its conserved first and last residue.

v_gene: TRBV18
j_gene: TRBJ2-3
CDR3aa: ASSPITYTDTQY

v_gene: TRBV5-8
j_gene: TRBJ2-7
CDR3aa: ASSSDPGLATYEQY

v_gene: TRBV19
j_gene: TRBJ1-4
CDR3aa: ASSIQPTNEKLF

v_gene: TRBV5-1
j_gene: TRBJ1-1
CDR3aa: ASSSTGGGDTEAF

v_gene: TRBV11-3
j_gene: TRBJ2-3
CDR3aa: ASSAGQVGDTQY

v_gene: TRBV14
j_gene: TRBJ2-5
CDR3aa: ASSRKRWGEETQY

v_gene: TRBV20-1
j_gene: TRBJ2-7
CDR3aa: SASSPREQY

v_gene: TRBV7-9
j_gene: TRBJ1-5
CDR3aa: ASSSDRMSQPQH

v_gene: TRBV19
j_gene: TRBJ2-3
CDR3aa: ASSHTASSTDTQY

v_gene: TRBV7-9
j_gene: TRBJ2-3
CDR3aa: ASSLALASGRTDTQY

v_gene: TRBV27
j_gene: TRBJ2-6
CDR3aa: ASSLYRENSGANVLT

v_gene: TRBV3-1/TRBV3-2
j_gene: TRBJ1-4
CDR3aa: ASSQKGAGEKLF

v_gene: TRBV15
j_gene: TRBJ2-1
CDR3aa: ATSRDGTSGISFEQF

v_gene: TRBV19
j_gene: TRBJ1-4
CDR3aa: ASSPRGQGNEKLF

v_gene: TRBV27
j_gene: TRBJ2-2
CDR3aa: ASSLSSFGGPAGELF